The 26 T cell receptor beta chains below all came from one sample that was sequenced in a study of tumor-infiltrating lymphocytes in oesophageal squamous cell carcinoma. TCRdb recomputed calls from the PCR reads with MiXCR, one row per CDR3 protein. In the table there are about 21,000 distinct CDR3 sequences, around 39% of which are singletons. The sample consisted of esophageal tumor tissue. The receptor set was obtained from a male donor with esophageal squamous cell carcinoma.

The chain recombines TRBV20-1 with TRBJ2-7, with D perhaps given as TRBD1 or TRBD2 (5 bases each). Germline assignment: CDR1 DFQATT and CDR2 SNEGSKA (reference sequence). Trimming stripped 0 bases from V and 6 bases from J, with 9 bases between. The CDR3 loop spans 12 amino acids. The CDR3, as DNA: TGCAGTGCTAGAGATGGGGGTACCGAGCAGTACTTC. Protein: CSARDGGTEQYF.

This clonotype appeared many times. At one end, the junction sequence differs from germline, possibly due to a read error. The chain uses TRBV5-1 and TRBJ2-1, with TRBD1 identical over 12 bases. This CDR3 has 15 residues. Germline V gives CDR1 SGHRS, CDR2 YFSETQ. The CDR3, as DNA: TGCGCCAGCAGCTTTGGGACAGGGGGCTACGATGAGCAGTTCTTC. Residues: CASSFGTGGYDEQFF.

There are many counts of this clonotype. A single base separates this from a much larger clone, so it may be a read error. V gene TRBV7-2 combines with J gene TRBJ2-5; TRBD1 or TRBD2 may be the D gene (6 bases each). The CDR3 has 15 amino acids. Germline CDR1 SGHTA, CDR2 FQGNSA. Deletions cut 11 bases from V and 11 bases from J, with 30 bases between. CDR3 protein: CASGGGGAYYNEQYF. DNA of the CDR3: TGTGCCTCCGGGGGCGGAGGGGCGTATTACAATGAGCAGTACTTC.

The table lists this clonotype with a few counts. The CDR3 sequence: CAMGDRGQETQYF. The CDR3, as DNA: TGTGCCATGGGGGACAGGGGGCAAGAGACCCAGTACTTC. This chain joins TRBV5-3 and TRBJ2-5, with 11 bases fitting TRBD1. TRBV5-3 is an open reading frame whose function is uncertain. J gave up 2 bases and V 9 bases, and 3 bases lay outside the gene matches. The length of the CDR3 is 13 residues.

Sample share makes this clonotype medium-sized. The chain couples TRBV4-3 to TRBJ2-7, with D possibly matching TRBD2 (6 bases). With 3 bases removed from V and 6 bases from J, the gap between germline ends came to 15 bases. The CDR3 spans 14 residues. The germline V gene has CDR1 LGHNA and CDR2 YSLEER. The CDR3 spells CASSQVRWGGEQYF. In nucleotides, the CDR3 is TGCGCCAGCAGCCAGGTTCGTTGGGGAGGCGAGCAGTACTTC.

The chain couples TRBV7-3 to TRBJ2-5, with 8 bases aligning to TRBD1. The DNA matches TRBJ1-1 better at its end, which makes the J call doubtful. Germline V gene sequence: CDR1 SGHTA, CDR2 FQGTGA. The CDR3 is made up of 16 amino acids. This CDR3 reads CASSLAGGAVGTEAFF. The CDR3, as DNA: TGTGCCAGCAGCTTAGCAGGGGGCGCGGTGGGAACTGAAGCTTTCTTT.

The V call is TRBV20-1, the J call TRBJ1-1; D possibly corresponds to TRBD1 (5 bases). The V gene's germline CDR1 is DFQATT and CDR2 SNEGSKA (reference sequence). Trimming shortened V by 0 bases and J by 6 bases, and 8 bases separated the two germline ends. The CDR3 spans 12 residues. The CDR3 bases are TGCAGTGCTAGAGATCAGACAGCTGAAGCTTTCTTT. The encoded protein is CSARDQTAEAFF.

Judged by abundance, this clonotype is medium-sized. The V call is TRBV6-6, the J call TRBJ2-7; D gene ambiguous. V was clipped by 0 bases and J by 0 bases, with 12 bases between them. There are 16 residues in the CDR3. Germline lookup yields CDR1 MNHNY and CDR2 SVGAGI (reference sequence). For the CDR3, the DNA is TGTGCCAGCAGTTACTCGTTTGACTTTACCTCCTACGAGCAGTACTTC. This sequence encodes CASSYSFDFTSYEQYF.

This clonotype showed up many times. The V call is TRBV5-1, the J call TRBJ2-7; a possible D gene is TRBD1 (6 bases). Germline V gene lookup returns CDR1 SGHRS and CDR2 YFSETQ. The CDR3 length is 14 residues. Trimming took 5 bases from V and 0 from J, leaving 12 bases between them. The CDR3 nucleotides read TGCGCCAGCAGAGTCCAGGGGAGCTCCTACGAGCAGTACTTC. Amino acids: CASRVQGSSYEQYF.

This clonotype was detected many times. This chain uses TRBV2 with TRBJ2-1; a possible D gene is TRBD2 (6 bases). The tail of the sequence fits TRBJ2-7 better, so the J call may be wrong. The CDR3 totals 14 residues. Germline V lookup: CDR1 SNHLY, CDR2 FYNNEI. The CDR3 DNA is TGTGCCAGCAAGTCCAATCGGGGGTCCTACGAGCAGTACTTC. Protein sequence: CASKSNRGSYEQYF.

This clonotype occurred a few times. A much more abundant neighbour one base away suggests this may be a read error. V and J are TRBV4-2 and TRBJ2-7; TRBD2 aligns across 10 bases. The germline gives CDR1 LGHNA, CDR2 YNFKEQ. The CDR3 consists of 16 residues. J lost 7 bases, V lost 5 bases, and 14 bases had no gene match. CDR3 region: CASSVDGAGGLGEQYF. CDR3 DNA sequence: TGTGCCAGCAGCGTTGATGGAGCGGGAGGGTTGGGTGAGCAGTACTTC.

In this sample, this clonotype turned up many times. The rearrangement joins TRBV6-2 or TRBV6-3 to TRBJ1-1, with 7 positions matching TRBD1. Germline CDR1 reads MNHEY; CDR2 reads SVGEGT. V was pared by 5 bases and J by 0 bases, with 6 bases of the junction left unmatched. CDR3 length: 15 residues. CDR3 DNA: TGTGCCAGCAGTAAACCGGGACAGCTGAACACTGAAGCTTTCTTT. It is translated as CASSKPGQLNTEAFF.

This clonotype was seen repeatedly, ten times or more. The rearrangement uses TRBV5-1 and TRBJ2-1; TRBD2 is a possible D gene (5 bases). Germline lookup yields CDR1 SGHRS and CDR2 YFSETQ. Trimming cost V 0 bases and J 7 bases, with 11 bases left between them. The length of the CDR3 is 14 residues. The CDR3 sequence: CASSLGGPENEQFF. DNA for the CDR3: TGCGCCAGCAGCTTGGGAGGGCCTGAGAATGAGCAGTTCTTC.

This clonotype was observed at least ten times. Given a much more abundant clone one base away, this may be a read error. The chain recombines TRBV27 with TRBJ2-1, with D perhaps TRBD2 (6 bases). Gene TRBJ2-7 matches the end of the DNA better, so the J call may be wrong. This CDR3 is built from 15 residues. Germline CDR1 MNHEY, CDR2 SMNVEV (reference sequence). The CDR3 DNA follows: TGTGCCAGCAGTTTAGCCGGGAGTGCATACAATGAGCAGTACTTC. Translating it yields CASSLAGSAYNEQYF.

This clonotype was seen at least ten times. This sequence joins TRBV6-1 and TRBJ1-4; D may be TRBD1 (5 bases). Germline V gene data show CDR1 as MNHNS and CDR2 as SASEGT. CDR3 length: 16 amino acids. V was trimmed by 1 base and J by 7 bases, leaving 16 bases between them. The CDR3 region has the DNA TGTGCCAGCAGTGAAGGAGGTGGGGTCGGGGGTGAAAAACTGTTTTTT. Translation gives CASSEGGGVGGEKLFF.

As for this clonotype: Here the CDR3 omits its conserved ending phenylalanine or tryptophan, so a read error is the likely source. It is unclear where the CDR3 begins or ends on the DNA, so no DNA is shown, and the CDR3 is as TCRdb lists it. The gene calls are TRBV7-2 and TRBJ2-7; TRBD1, the table's D call, was not compared with the DNA. The CDR3 spans 18 amino acids, including both terminal residues. Germline V CDR1 and CDR2: SGHTA, FQGNSA. The CDR3 spells CASSLGSWDRNYGYTFGS.

Judged by abundance, this clonotype is medium-sized. The V and J genes are TRBV28 and TRBJ2-1, with D possibly TRBD2 on 10 matching bases. CDR1 and CDR2 (germline): MDHEN, SYDVKM. V dropped 6 bases and J dropped 6 bases, with 24 bases sitting between them. The CDR3 runs 17 residues. The DNA for the CDR3 is TGTGCCAGCAGCCGGGACAGGGTCCTAGCGGGAGCCAATGAGCAGTTCTTC. Protein product: CASSRDRVLAGANEQFF.

This clonotype was counted ten times or more. It may be a read error: a sequence one base away is much more abundant. V usage is TRBV24-1 and J usage is TRBJ2-7, with 7 bases identical to TRBD2. This CDR3 region has 16 residues. The germline V gene encodes CDR1 KGHDR and CDR2 SFDVKD. With V trimmed by 3 bases and J by 7 bases, 14 bases remained unmatched. CDR3 loop: CATSDPTSFGYNEQYF. The CDR3 DNA follows: TGTGCCACCAGTGATCCGACTAGCTTTGGCTACAATGAGCAGTACTTC.

This clonotype has just a few counts. This rearrangement joins TRBV9 to TRBJ2-1; TRBD2 matches at 7 bases. The length of the CDR3 is 15 residues. The trim removed 1 base at V and 6 bases at J, leaving 7 bases unmatched. Germline CDR1 reads SGDLS; CDR2 reads YYNGEE. The CDR3: CASSVRLAAGNEQFF. CDR3 DNA: TGTGCCAGCAGCGTACGTCTAGCGGCAGGCAATGAGCAGTTCTTC. The entire variable domain, with the rest obtained from reference TRBV9 and TRBJ2-1, is as follows: DSGVTQTPKHLITATGQRVTLRCSPRSGDLSVYWYQQSLDQGLQFLIQYYNGEERAKGNILERFSAQQFPDLHSELNLSSLELGDSALYFCASSVRLAAGNEQFFGPGTRLTVL.

The sample holds a few counts of this clonotype. The V call is TRBV7-2, the J call TRBJ2-1; TRBD1 aligns across 8 bases. The J call is in doubt because the DNA end fits TRBJ2-7 better. Germline V gene data show CDR1 as SGHTA and CDR2 as FQGNSA. The CDR3 is 16 amino acids. The CDR3 DNA follows: TGTGCCAGCAGCAATGCACTCCTGACAGGGGTGTACGAGCAGTACTTC. Translated, it gives CASSNALLTGVYEQYF.

In this sample, this clonotype turned up many times. This sequence joins TRBV6-1 and TRBJ2-7; D ambiguous. CDR1 is MNHNS and CDR2 is SASEGT in the germline V gene. This CDR3 is 11 amino acids long. Trimming removed 7 bases at V and 6 bases at J, with 10 bases between. CDR3 sequence (DNA): TGTGCCAGCAATCGGGTCTCCGAGCAGTACTTC. It encodes CASNRVSEQYF.

The CDR3 loop reads CASSVARTPSYNEQFF. The CDR3 DNA follows: TGTGCCAGTAGTGTGGCTAGGACTCCCTCCTACAATGAGCAGTTCTTC. The rearrangement uses TRBV19 and TRBJ2-1; TRBD2 might be the D (5 bases). Germline V CDR1 and CDR2: LNHDA, SQIVND (reference sequence). The V end lost 5 bases, the J end lost 0 bases, and 14 bases lay between the germline ends. This CDR3 is 16 amino acids long.

This clonotype was observed at least ten times. V and J are TRBV6-1 and TRBJ2-4, with unresolved D. The germline V gene has CDR1 MNHNS and CDR2 SASEGT. CDR3 length: 17 residues. V lost 5 bases to trimming and J lost 0 bases, with 17 bases between them. CDR3 sequence (DNA): TGTGCCAGCAGTTATAAATCGGACCTACTAGCCAAAAACATTCAGTACTTC. It translates to CASSYKSDLLAKNIQYF.

This clonotype was counted at least ten times. CDR3 sequence reads: CASSLSGGMNTEAFF. The CDR3 DNA reads TGTGCCAGCAGCTTAAGTGGGGGGATGAACACTGAAGCTTTCTTT. The chain employs TRBV7-3 and TRBJ1-1; possible D gene TRBD1, 5 bases. The CDR3 is 15 amino acids. Germline V gene data show CDR1 as SGHTA and CDR2 as FQGTGA. V was pared by 1 base and J by 0 bases, with 9 bases between.

Details on this clonotype: The conserved closing phenylalanine or tryptophan is absent in this CDR3, likely reflecting a read error. The DNA is omitted, as the CDR3 cannot be located on it reliably, and the CDR3 follows TCRdb's listing. The gene calls are TRBV7-6 and TRBJ2-6; the D call in the table, TRBD2, was not verified against the DNA. 15 amino acids form the CDR3, both terminal residues included. Germline CDR1 and CDR2: SGHVS and FNYEAQ. The CDR3 here is CASSLLANSPLHFGN.

This clonotype occurred many times. The chain recombines TRBV12-3 or TRBV12-4 with TRBJ1-5, with D hard to call. Trimming left V 3 bases short and J 3 bases short, with 12 bases between. This CDR3 has 15 residues. CDR3 coding DNA: TGTGCCAGCAGTTTTAATAGGGAGCCCAATCAGCCCCAGCATTTT. Protein sequence: CASSFNREPNQPQHF.